This T cell receptor beta chain was recovered during a study of OX40 agonist ivuxolimab in advanced cancers. The CDR3 totals 11 residues. Germline V gives CDR1 SGHRS, CDR2 YFSETQ. This table comes from immunoSEQ multiplex PCR, and its TCRdb copy is limited to in-frame clones, with some not included. The data contain 80,000 to 100,000 clones, around nine tenths of them seen just once; the ten biggest clones take up about 0.5%. On this clone: One end of the junction varies from germline; a read error may be responsible. Other DNA sequences from this sample encode an identical CDR3 as well.

This clonotype originated in an adult with an advanced solid tumor such as melanoma, head and neck, liver or kidney cancer. The sample was CD4+ or CD8+ T cells sorted from blood, taken in a trial of the OX40 agonist ivuxolimab. The V call is TRBV5-1, the J call TRBJ2-5; D call uncertain. The CDR3 reads CASSYQETQYF. The CDR3 DNA is TGCGCCAGCAGCTACCAGGAGACCCAGTACTTC.